A selection of T cell receptor beta chains follows, all from one sample in a study of T cell changes during pregnancy in multiple sclerosis. The table came from immunoSEQ multiplex PCR; TCRdb's copy has only in-frame clones and leaves some out. The table has roughly 61,000 clones, 80% to 90% seen once. The sample consisted of peripheral blood, taken in the first trimester of pregnancy. Every receptor here comes from a female donor in good health, enrolled as a control in a pregnancy study. CDR3s include the opening cysteine and the closing phenylalanine or tryptophan. Fields, in order: D gene, clone size, J gene, V gene, CDR3 DNA, CDR3 protein. The D gene is left open where the match is weak. Size is omitted from some rows. Given values are once, few, many or a class for expanded clones.

d_gene: TRBD1; abundance: -; j_gene: TRBJ1-1; v_gene: TRBV6-6; CDR3nt: TGTGCCAGCAGTGTGTACCGGGACAGGGACACTGAAGCTTTCTTT; CDR3aa: CASSVYRDRDTEAFF
d_gene: -; abundance: once; j_gene: TRBJ2-7; v_gene: TRBV9; CDR3nt: TGTGCCAGCAGCGTAACCGACAGCGACGAGCAGTACTTC; CDR3aa: CASSVTDSDEQYF
d_gene: -; abundance: -; j_gene: TRBJ2-3; v_gene: TRBV7-2; CDR3nt: TGTGCCAGCAGCCAAAGCCAGGGCCTAATCACAGATACGCAGTATTTT; CDR3aa: CASSQSQGLITDTQYF
d_gene: -; abundance: -; j_gene: TRBJ1-1; v_gene: TRBV7-9; CDR3nt: TGTGCCAGCAGGAGCAGGGATAACACTGAAGCTTTCTTT; CDR3aa: CASRSRDNTEAFF
d_gene: -; abundance: -; j_gene: TRBJ1-1; v_gene: TRBV27; CDR3nt: TGTGCCAGCAGTTTGGCGGAGAACACTGAAGCTTTCTTT; CDR3aa: CASSLAENTEAFF
d_gene: TRBD1; abundance: -; j_gene: TRBJ1-5; v_gene: TRBV30; CDR3nt: TGTGCCTGGCAAACAGGGGGCGCGATGGGCAATCAGCCCCAGCATTTT; CDR3aa: CAWQTGGAMGNQPQHF
d_gene: TRBD1; abundance: -; j_gene: TRBJ1-5; v_gene: TRBV28; CDR3nt: TGTGCCAGCAGTTTACAGGGGGCGAGTCAGCCCCAGCATTTT; CDR3aa: CASSLQGASQPQHF
d_gene: TRBD2; abundance: -; j_gene: TRBJ2-3; v_gene: TRBV7-3; CDR3nt: TGTGCCAGCAGCTTAAGTGAAGCTAGCGGAAATACAGATACGCAGTATTTT; CDR3aa: CASSLSEASGNTDTQYF
d_gene: TRBD1; abundance: once; j_gene: TRBJ1-6; v_gene: TRBV14; CDR3nt: TGTGCCAGCAGCGTAAGGGTTGGACAGGTTTATTCACCCCTCCACTTT; CDR3aa: CASSVRVGQVYSPLHF
d_gene: -; abundance: -; j_gene: TRBJ1-2; v_gene: TRBV4-2; CDR3nt: TGTGCCAGCAGCCAAGAAACTACTTATGGCTACACCTTC; CDR3aa: CASSQETTYGYTF
d_gene: -; abundance: -; j_gene: TRBJ2-3; v_gene: TRBV10-3; CDR3nt: TGTGCCATCAGTGAATATAGCGAAGTGGGCACAGATACGCAGTATTTT; CDR3aa: CAISEYSEVGTDTQYF
d_gene: -; abundance: -; j_gene: TRBJ1-1; v_gene: TRBV4-1; CDR3nt: TGCGCCAGCAGCCAAGGTCAGGCCACACAGAACACTGAAGCTTTCTTT; CDR3aa: CASSQGQATQNTEAFF
d_gene: -; abundance: many; j_gene: TRBJ1-2; v_gene: TRBV4-1; CDR3nt: TGCGCCAGCAGCCAGTCAAAGGGGGTCCAATCTTACTATGGCTACACCTTC; CDR3aa: CASSQSKGVQSYYGYTF
d_gene: TRBD1; abundance: -; j_gene: TRBJ1-1; v_gene: TRBV13; CDR3nt: TGTGCCAGCAGCTGGGACAGGGGGAGCACTGAAGCTTTCTTT; CDR3aa: CASSWDRGSTEAFF
d_gene: -; abundance: -; j_gene: TRBJ1-1; v_gene: TRBV7-2; CDR3nt: TGTGCCAGCAGCTCTCAGGGGAGCACTGAAGCTTTCTTT; CDR3aa: CASSSQGSTEAFF
d_gene: -; abundance: -; j_gene: TRBJ2-5; v_gene: TRBV11-2; CDR3nt: TGTGCCAGCAGCTTAGCGATGACAGAGCCGACCCAGTACTTC; CDR3aa: CASSLAMTEPTQYF
d_gene: TRBD1; abundance: -; j_gene: TRBJ1-1; v_gene: TRBV30; CDR3nt: TGTGCCTGGAGCGTGGGACAGGGAGACACTGAAGCTTTCTTT; CDR3aa: CAWSVGQGDTEAFF
d_gene: -; abundance: -; j_gene: TRBJ1-6; v_gene: TRBV4-3; CDR3nt: TGCGCCAGCAGCCTCCGGGGGGCTGGCAATTCACCCCTCCACTTT; CDR3aa: CASSLRGAGNSPLHF
d_gene: -; abundance: -; j_gene: TRBJ2-6; v_gene: TRBV19; CDR3nt: TGTGCCAGTAGTATCGGGAGCTCTGGGGCCAACGTCCTGACTTTC; CDR3aa: CASSIGSSGANVLTF
d_gene: TRBD1; abundance: -; j_gene: TRBJ1-2; v_gene: TRBV30; CDR3nt: TGTGCCTGGAGGCCTTTCCGGGACAGGGACTATGGCTACACCTTC; CDR3aa: CAWRPFRDRDYGYTF
d_gene: TRBD1; abundance: -; j_gene: TRBJ1-2; v_gene: TRBV4-1; CDR3nt: TGCGCCAGCAGCCCGAGGGCTACCAACAGGGGATACGGCTACACCTTC; CDR3aa: CASSPRATNRGYGYTF
d_gene: TRBD1; abundance: -; j_gene: TRBJ2-7; v_gene: TRBV6-5; CDR3nt: TGTGCCAGCAGACAGGGGGCCTCCTACGAGCAGTACTTC; CDR3aa: CASRQGASYEQYF
d_gene: TRBD1; abundance: -; j_gene: TRBJ2-2; v_gene: TRBV7-6; CDR3nt: TGTGCCAGCAGCTACCTAGACAGGGTGTCCACCGGGGAGCTGTTTTTT; CDR3aa: CASSYLDRVSTGELFF
d_gene: -; abundance: -; j_gene: TRBJ1-2; v_gene: TRBV18; CDR3nt: TGTGCCAGCTCACCAAGTGGAGGAGGAGGCTATGGCTACACCTTC; CDR3aa: CASSPSGGGGYGYTF
d_gene: TRBD1; abundance: -; j_gene: TRBJ1-3; v_gene: TRBV11-3; CDR3nt: TGTGCCAGCAGCTTAGCGGGACAGCACAATTACCTCTCTGGAAACACCATATATTTT; CDR3aa: CASSLAGQHNYLSGNTIYF
d_gene: -; abundance: -; j_gene: TRBJ1-2; v_gene: TRBV7-2; CDR3nt: TGTGCCAGCAGCTCTGACGCGGGGGGAAGGGTTCATGGCTACACCTTC; CDR3aa: CASSSDAGGRVHGYTF
d_gene: -; abundance: -; j_gene: TRBJ1-1; v_gene: TRBV5-1; CDR3nt: TGCGCCAGCAGCTTGGGAGCCACGGGGGGCACTGAAGCTTTCTTT; CDR3aa: CASSLGATGGTEAFF
d_gene: -; abundance: few; j_gene: TRBJ1-5; v_gene: TRBV19; CDR3nt: TGTGCCAGTACCTCATCGGGGGGGCCTAATCAGCCCCAGCATTTT; CDR3aa: CASTSSGGPNQPQHF
d_gene: -; abundance: few; j_gene: TRBJ1-3; v_gene: TRBV7-3; CDR3nt: TGTGCCAGCAGCCACGGGACACCGAGCTCTGGAAACACCATATATTTT; CDR3aa: CASSHGTPSSGNTIYF
d_gene: TRBD1; abundance: -; j_gene: TRBJ1-3; v_gene: TRBV9; CDR3nt: TGTGCCAGCAGCGATTCAGACAGGGCTGGAAACACCATATATTTT; CDR3aa: CASSDSDRAGNTIYF
d_gene: -; abundance: -; j_gene: TRBJ2-1; v_gene: TRBV10-3; CDR3nt: TGTGCCATCAGTAACGGTGGACAGACCTCCTACAATGAGCAGTTCTTC; CDR3aa: CAISNGGQTSYNEQFF
d_gene: TRBD1; abundance: -; j_gene: TRBJ2-5; v_gene: TRBV19; CDR3nt: TGTGCCAGTAGTATAGATACTCAGGGGGCGTATGAGACCCAGTACTTC; CDR3aa: CASSIDTQGAYETQYF
d_gene: -; abundance: -; j_gene: TRBJ1-1; v_gene: TRBV6-5; CDR3nt: TGTGCCAGCCGGAGAGGGTCAAACACTGAAGCTTTCTTT; CDR3aa: CASRRGSNTEAFF
d_gene: TRBD1; abundance: -; j_gene: TRBJ2-7; v_gene: TRBV7-9; CDR3nt: TGTGCCAGCAGCAACGGGACAGGGGTCCGCGAGCAGTACTTC; CDR3aa: CASSNGTGVREQYF
d_gene: TRBD1; abundance: -; j_gene: TRBJ1-4; v_gene: TRBV7-9; CDR3nt: TGTGCCAGCAGCTCGACGGGACAGAGGGAAAAACTGTTTTTT; CDR3aa: CASSSTGQREKLFF
d_gene: -; abundance: once; j_gene: TRBJ1-5; v_gene: TRBV6-5; CDR3nt: TGTGCCAGCAGTTATATCAGGGATAGCAATCAGCCCCAGCATTTT; CDR3aa: CASSYIRDSNQPQHF
d_gene: -; abundance: -; j_gene: TRBJ2-5; v_gene: TRBV9; CDR3nt: TGTGCCAGCAGCCCCCACGGGGGAGAGACCCAGTACTTC; CDR3aa: CASSPHGGETQYF
d_gene: TRBD1; abundance: once; j_gene: TRBJ1-4; v_gene: TRBV7-2; CDR3nt: TGTGCCAGCAGCTTATCTACAGGGGGGAGAGAAAAACTGTTTTTT; CDR3aa: CASSLSTGGREKLFF
d_gene: TRBD1; abundance: -; j_gene: TRBJ1-6; v_gene: TRBV5-5; CDR3nt: TGTGCCAGCAGGAGGGGGCAGGATTCACCCCTCCACTTT; CDR3aa: CASRRGQDSPLHF
d_gene: TRBD1; abundance: once; j_gene: TRBJ1-5; v_gene: TRBV18; CDR3nt: TGTGCCAGCTCCTTAGGCTCGGGACAGTCCAATCAGCCCCAGCATTTT; CDR3aa: CASSLGSGQSNQPQHF
d_gene: TRBD1; abundance: -; j_gene: TRBJ1-2; v_gene: TRBV29-1; CDR3nt: TGCAGCGTTGTCGCCGGGACAGGGGGCTCTTATGGCTACACCTTC; CDR3aa: CSVVAGTGGSYGYTF
d_gene: TRBD2; abundance: -; j_gene: TRBJ2-1; v_gene: TRBV4-1; CDR3nt: TGCGCCAGCAGCTCGCGGGGTAGCGGGGGGGCCTTAAATGAGCAGTTCTTC; CDR3aa: CASSSRGSGGALNEQFF
d_gene: TRBD1; abundance: -; j_gene: TRBJ2-1; v_gene: TRBV19; CDR3nt: TGTGCCACCATCAATAGGGGGCCCGCAAGCGAGCAGTTCTTC; CDR3aa: CATINRGPASEQFF
d_gene: -; abundance: -; j_gene: TRBJ1-3; v_gene: TRBV6-6; CDR3nt: TGTGCCAGCAGTTACTCGAGTGGAAACACCATATATTTT; CDR3aa: CASSYSSGNTIYF
d_gene: TRBD1; abundance: few; j_gene: TRBJ1-1; v_gene: TRBV13; CDR3nt: TGTGCCAGCAGCCCCCCCGGACAGGAGGAAGCTTTCTTT; CDR3aa: CASSPPGQEEAFF
d_gene: -; abundance: -; j_gene: TRBJ2-1; v_gene: TRBV7-3; CDR3nt: TGTGCCAGCAGCCCCTGGGAACAGGGTGGCAATGAGCAGTTCTTC; CDR3aa: CASSPWEQGGNEQFF
d_gene: -; abundance: -; j_gene: TRBJ1-4; v_gene: TRBV29-1; CDR3nt: TGCAGCGTTGGCGGAGGGGAAAAACTGTTTTTT; CDR3aa: CSVGGGEKLFF
d_gene: -; abundance: -; j_gene: TRBJ2-7; v_gene: TRBV29-1; CDR3nt: TGCAGCGTTGAATTAATTACGTCGAGCTCCTACGAGCAGTACTTC; CDR3aa: CSVELITSSSYEQYF
d_gene: -; abundance: -; j_gene: TRBJ1-2; v_gene: TRBV19; CDR3nt: TGTGCCAGTAGTATAGGGGACACCACCCCAGCTAACTATGGCTACACCTTC; CDR3aa: CASSIGDTTPANYGYTF
d_gene: TRBD2; abundance: -; j_gene: TRBJ2-1; v_gene: TRBV7-9; CDR3nt: TGTGCCAGCAGCTCTAGCGGGGGGGCCTCTGAGCAGTTCTTC; CDR3aa: CASSSSGGASEQFF
d_gene: TRBD2; abundance: -; j_gene: TRBJ2-7; v_gene: TRBV5-4; CDR3nt: TGTGCCAGCAGCCCGTACCCGACTAGCGCGGATTCCTACGAGCAGTACTTC; CDR3aa: CASSPYPTSADSYEQYF